This T cell receptor (beta chain) originates from a study of blood T cell repertoires in COVID-19. Study-wide background: PBMCs, B-cell-depleted T cells, or T cells provided the cDNA or gDNA that made up the material.

The protocol was immunoSEQ multiplex PCR, while the TCRdb copy is restricted to in-frame clones and leaves out a portion. The sample lists some 330,000 clones, around 87% occurring once. The V end lost 5 bases, the J end lost 2 bases, and 9 bases lay between the germline ends. Germline V CDR1 and CDR2: SGHAT, FQNNGV. The CDR3 sequence is 13 residues long. The sequenced sample consisted of PBMCs or T cells enriched from blood (not recorded which). The origin of this receptor is a man aged 40-55 years in a cohort exposed to, infected with or recovered from COVID-19 (not recorded which). This chain uses TRBV11-2 with TRBJ1-2, with a possible D match to TRBD1 (6 bases). The CDR3 loop reads CASSVDSNYGYTF. DNA for the CDR3: TGTGCCAGCAGCGTGGACAGCAACTATGGCTACACCTTC.